The entry below describes one T cell receptor (beta chain). Its antigen is as yet unknown. This CDR3 has 12 amino acids. Germline-derived CDR1 and CDR2 are MNHEY and SVGEGT. The trim removed 6 bases at V and 15 bases at J, leaving 10 bases unmatched. This sample stems from a study of T cell repertoires in cytomegalovirus infection. On the study more broadly: Carrying CMV and the relevant HLA type showed in public TCR beta signatures. General observations from the study: HLA-C-restricted CMV-specific TCR beta clonotypes were dominant in the ex vivo response. Totalled public TCR beta family frequency picked out people who carried CMV plus the relevant HLA.

TCRdb recomputed calls from the reads with MiXCR, one row per CDR3 protein. The sample has roughly 500,000 distinct CDR3 sequences; more than 30% are singletons. The V call is TRBV6-2 or TRBV6-3, the J call TRBJ2-1; 8 bases line up with TRBD2. The sequence was collected from a human donor in good health (CMV status not recorded). Some clones in this sample may be carry-over from other donors' samples. The sequenced sample was cultured PBMCs, obtained from culture after CMV antigen stimulation. This CDR3 is CASSPPGLVLFF. In DNA, the CDR3 is TGTGCCAGCAGCCCGCCGGGACTAGTCCTGTTCTTC.